The 9 T cell receptor beta chains presented below share a single source sample, sequenced in a study of T-cell reconstitution after alpha-beta-depleted transplantation in children. Construction of the TCRbeta library involved unique molecular identifiers. From the PCR reads, TCRdb called clonotypes with MiXCR, one entry per CDR3 protein. This sample carries around 700,000 distinct CDR3 sequences, over 10% of them seen once, and the ten largest clones take 0.79%. The source material was PBMCs, sampled before TCRalphabeta/CD19-depleted stem cell transplant. The receptors shown here come from a girl aged 2-9 years with congenital amegakaryocytic thrombocytopenia, due to receive a stem cell transplant.

This clonotype has ten or more counts. This rearrangement joins TRBV12-3 or TRBV12-4 to TRBJ2-7, with 7 bases lining up with TRBD1. CDR3 length: 15 residues. J lost 3 bases, V lost 2 bases, and 7 bases had no gene match. The CDR3 DNA sequence: TGTGCCAGCAGTTTAAGGGACAGCGTAGTCTACGAGCAGTACTTC. As protein: CASSLRDSVVYEQYF.

This clonotype has at least ten counts. The genes are TRBV5-1 and TRBJ1-3; 7 bases are shared with TRBD1. The germline CDR1 and CDR2 sequences are SGHRS and YFSETQ. J lost 2 bases, V lost 1 base, and 3 bases had no gene match. The length of the CDR3 is 15 residues. The CDR3 sequence: CASSLTGVAGNTIYF. The CDR3 nucleotides read TGCGCCAGCAGCTTGACAGGGGTGGCTGGAAACACCATATATTTT.

V gene TRBV7-6 combines with J gene TRBJ2-7, with D maybe TRBD2 (6 bases). Trimming took off 1 base at V and 6 bases at J, with 16 bases between the two ends. Germline V CDR1 and CDR2: SGHVS, FNYEAQ. The CDR3 runs to 15 residues. DNA of the CDR3: TGTGCCAGCAGCTTAGTAAGCGGGCTGTTCTCCGAGCAGTACTTC. This gives the protein CASSLVSGLFSEQYF.

The chain uses TRBV7-9 and TRBJ2-5, with D perhaps given as TRBD1 or TRBD2 (5 bases each). Germline V lookup: CDR1 SEHNR, CDR2 FQNEAQ (reference sequence). Between the trimmed V and J ends, which lost 5 bases and 0 bases, there was a span of 10 bases. The length of the CDR3 is 14 residues. The CDR3 DNA reads as TGTGCCAGCAGCCCCCGGGACCACCAAGAGACCCAGTACTTC. Translating gives CASSPRDHQETQYF. Complete variable domain (other parts from reference TRBV7-9 and TRBJ2-5): DTGVSQNPRHKITKRGQNVTFRCDPISEHNRLYWYRQTLGQGPEFLTYFQNEAQLEKSRLLSDRFSAERPKGSFSTLEIQRTEQGDSAMYLCASSPRDHQETQYFGPGTRLLVL.

This clonotype came up many times. This rearrangement joins TRBV12-3 or TRBV12-4 to TRBJ2-2; D possibly uses TRBD1 or TRBD2 (5 bases each). CDR3 length: 16 amino acids. The V gene lost 4 bases and the J gene lost 4 bases, with 16 bases spanning the gap. The CDR3 bases are TGTGCCAGCAGTTCCGGGGACCCTCGTGGCACCGGGGAGCTGTTTTTT. This gives the protein CASSSGDPRGTGELFF.

This clonotype was seen repeatedly, ten times or more. This chain joins TRBV20-1 and TRBJ2-4; no firm D call. Trimming shortened V by 4 bases and J by 0 bases, and 10 bases separated the two germline ends. Per germline, CDR1 DFQATT and CDR2 SNEGSKA (reference sequence). This CDR3 region has 14 residues. DNA for the CDR3: TGCAGTGCTACCAGGATTCTAGCCAAAAACATTCAGTACTTC. Protein sequence: CSATRILAKNIQYF.

The rearrangement joins TRBV20-1 to TRBJ2-7; the match to TRBD1 covers 9 bases. The length of the CDR3 is 14 residues. With V trimmed by 3 bases and J by 4 bases, 7 bases remained unmatched. Germline V lookup: CDR1 DFQATT, CDR2 SNEGSKA (reference sequence). Here the CDR3 reads CSARVGTGWYEQYF. The DNA of the CDR3 is TGCAGTGCTAGGGTCGGGACAGGGTGGTACGAGCAGTACTTC.

This clonotype was counted between two and nine times. The V and J genes are TRBV6-1 and TRBJ1-5; a weak D match, TRBD1 (5 bases). The germline gives CDR1 MNHNS, CDR2 SASEGT. V lost 2 bases, J lost 5 bases, and 16 bases lay in between. The CDR3 extends over 16 amino acids. The CDR3 protein is CASSEFRLWDDQPQHF. CDR3 bases: TGTGCCAGCAGTGAATTCCGTCTTTGGGACGATCAGCCCCAGCATTTT.

This clonotype was found many times. This chain connects TRBV12-3 or TRBV12-4 to TRBJ2-5; either TRBD1 or TRBD2 may fit D (5 bases each). V was pared by 3 bases and J by 4 bases, with 15 bases between. CDR3 length: 15 residues. The CDR3 region is CASSLSAGGLETQYF. The CDR3, as DNA: TGTGCCAGCAGTTTGTCAGCTGGGGGTTTAGAGACCCAGTACTTC.